Below, 12 T cell receptor beta chains from the same sample are listed, as sequenced in a study of shared clonotypes between healthy human individuals. Libraries were prepared by immunoSEQ multiplex PCR; TCRdb keeps only in-frame clonotypes and omits some of them. Of 850,000 to 1,200,000 clones listed, about 75% were seen once; the top ten hold roughly 1.4%. The sample consisted of memory CD4+ T cells sorted from blood. Regarding subset: CD45RA-negative fraction. Source of these receptors: a young man in good health.

V gene TRBV15 combines with J gene TRBJ2-5; D is unresolved. This CDR3 comprises 13 residues. Germline V gives CDR1 LNHNV, CDR2 YYDKDF (reference sequence). Between the trimmed V and J ends, which lost 4 bases and 0 bases, there was a span of 6 bases. The CDR3 DNA sequence: TGTGCCACCAGCAAGGTGTACCAAGAGACCCAGTACTTC. Amino acids: CATSKVYQETQYF.

This clone has a handful of counts. Other DNA sequences in this specimen translate into the identical CDR3. The CDR3 sequence is CASSQDKNTEAFF. The CDR3 DNA follows: TGTGCCAGCTCCCAAGACAAGAACACTGAAGCTTTCTTT. The chain uses TRBV18 and TRBJ1-1; D remains ambiguous. CDR1 is KGHSH, CDR2 LQKENI, per germline. This CDR3 contains 13 residues. Trimming took 6 bases from V and 1 from J, leaving 9 bases between them.

The chain carries TRBV7-8 and TRBJ2-6; 7 bases align to TRBD1. With V trimmed by 4 bases and J by 0 bases, 6 bases remained unmatched. Germline CDR1 is SGHVS and CDR2 is FQNEAQ. CDR3 length: 17 amino acids. The CDR3 DNA reads TGTGCCAGCAGCTCGGGACAGCCGTCCTCTGGGGCCAACGTCCTGACTTTC. Protein sequence: CASSSGQPSSGANVLTF. The full variable domain, completed using reference TRBV7-8 and TRBJ2-6, is GAGVSQSPRYKVAKRGQDVALRCDPISGHVSLFWYQQALGQGPEFLTYFQNEAQLDKSGLPSDRFFAERPEGSVSTLKIQRTQQEDSAVYLCASSSGQPSSGANVLTFGAGSRLTVL.

The chain uses TRBV30 and TRBJ2-3; the D gene is possibly TRBD2 (5 bases). V lost 2 bases, J lost 3 bases, and 12 bases lay in between. The CDR3 has 14 amino acids. Germline CDR1 and CDR2: GTSNPN and SVGIG (reference sequence). The CDR3 reads CAWSRWERTDTQYF. CDR3 nucleotide sequence: TGTGCCTGGAGTAGGTGGGAGAGGACAGATACGCAGTATTTT.

The rearrangement uses TRBV7-6 and TRBJ1-3, with D tentatively TRBD1 (5 bases). In germline, CDR1 is SGHVS, CDR2 FNYEAQ. V was pared by 5 bases and J by 0 bases, with 20 bases between. The CDR3 is made up of 18 amino acids. CDR3 in amino acids: CASSPREGLRTSGNTIYF. CDR3 in DNA: TGTGCCAGCAGCCCCCGCGAGGGGCTGCGCACCTCTGGAAACACCATATATTTT. The full variable domain, with the rest looked up from reference TRBV7-6 and TRBJ1-3, is GAGVSQSPRYKVTKRGQDVALRCDPISGHVSLYWYRQALGQGPEFLTYFNYEAQQDKSGLPNDRFSAERPEGSISTLTIQRTEQRDSAMYRCASSPREGLRTSGNTIYFGEGSWLTVV.

This clone was detected ten times or more. V and J are TRBV23-1 and TRBJ2-1; D gene unclear. TRBV23-1 is reported as an ORF; its role is uncertain. The CDR3 totals 14 residues. V lost 3 bases and J lost 5, with 11 bases in between. CDR3 nucleotides: TGCGCCAGCAGTCACTACGGACCCAACAATGAGCAGTTCTTC. As protein: CASSHYGPNNEQFF.

The chain employs TRBV4-1 and TRBJ1-1; TRBD1 might be the D (5 bases). V lost 4 bases and J lost 0, with 9 bases in between. The CDR3 is 14 amino acids. Germline CDR1 MGHRA, CDR2 YSYEKL. In DNA, the CDR3 is TGCGCCAGCAGCCCCAGGGTCATGAACACTGAAGCTTTCTTT. Translating it yields CASSPRVMNTEAFF.

This clone was found once. This chain connects TRBV19 to TRBJ1-6; D unclear. Germline loops: CDR1 LNHDA, CDR2 SQIVND (reference sequence). V was cut by 6 bases and J by 5 bases, with 5 bases left in between. This CDR3 is built from 12 residues. The CDR3 region is CASRSHNSPLHF. The CDR3 DNA is TGTGCCAGTAGATCCCATAATTCACCCCTCCACTTT.

The chain has TRBV12-5 and TRBJ2-7; TRBD1 agrees at 7 bases. This CDR3 is built from 15 residues. Trimming took 6 bases from V and 0 from J; bases not matched to a gene: 8. Germline V gives CDR1 LGHNT, CDR2 FRNRAP. This CDR3 is CASGWTGITSYEQYF. CDR3 sequence (DNA): TGTGCTAGTGGATGGACAGGAATTACCTCCTACGAGCAGTACTTC.

The CDR3 here is CASSLEAGPNTGELFF. CDR3 DNA sequence: TGTGCCAGCAGCTTAGAAGCAGGGCCGAACACCGGGGAGCTGTTTTTT. The rearrangement links TRBV7-6 to TRBJ2-2; weak D call: TRBD1 (5 bases). Trimming took 1 base from V and 0 from J, leaving 9 bases between them. The CDR3 spans 16 residues. Germline V gives CDR1 SGHVS, CDR2 FNYEAQ.

V is TRBV11-1 and J is TRBJ2-3, with a tentative D call TRBD2 (7 bases). The ends were cut back, 4 bases at V and 10 bases at J, with 27 bases in the middle. Germline V gene data show CDR1 as SGHAT and CDR2 as FQDESV (reference sequence). CDR3 length equals 17 residues. This CDR3 reads CASSSGGPGLTPGSQYF. CDR3 bases: TGTGCCAGCAGCTCCGGGGGGCCGGGACTCACCCCGGGATCGCAGTATTTT.

A few counts support this clone. CDR3 sequence (DNA): TGTGCCAGCAAGGATAGGGACCGTGAAGCTTTCTTT. Translated, it gives CASKDRDREAFF. V and J are TRBV6-1 and TRBJ1-1; possible D gene TRBD1, 5 bases. The CDR3 sequence is 12 residues long. Germline assignment: CDR1 MNHNS and CDR2 SASEGT. V was cut by 7 bases and J by 7 bases, with 13 bases left in between.